These T cell receptor beta chains were read from a single sample in a study of cytomegalovirus exposure and HLA in healthy donors. Measured with immunoSEQ multiplex PCR; TCRdb has only the in-frame clones, and not every one. The repertoire includes about 180,000 clones, approximately 80% of them detected once, and around 1.2% sits in the top ten. Specimen: PBMCs. The source is a girl aged 2-9 years in good health and CMV-seropositive. The conserved cysteine and the conserved F or W are not part of the CDR3 here.

j_gene	v_gene	CDR3aa
TRBJ1-2	TRBV2	ASYTRGIYGYT
TRBJ1-2	TRBV30	AWKEVLRGVGYT
TRBJ2-3	TRBV7-6	ASSLEVGSGVSTDTQY
TRBJ2-7	TRBV9	ASSVDGGTHYEQY
TRBJ1-4	TRBV6-7	ASSPDRLNEKLF
TRBJ1-4	TRBV5-5	ASSLTGEKLF
.	TRBV5-1	ASSLGPGTESYEQY
TRBJ2-7	TRBV5-1	ASSLEGLANYEQY
TRBJ1-3	TRBV6-1	ASSEYSYGGNTIY
TRBJ2-1	TRBV5-6	ASRVAGETYNEQF
TRBJ2-2	TRBV5-6	ASSRIAGGPGTGELF
TRBJ2-7	TRBV18	ASSPQIRAGEQY
TRBJ1-6	TRBV5-1	ASSGQGAHNSPLH
TRBJ2-2	TRBV28	ASSLRQVWTGELF
TRBJ1-1	TRBV6-1	ASSGTGGLNTEAF
TRBJ2-7	TRBV4-1	ASSQGLYETYEQY
TRBJ1-5	TRBV7-2	ASSSRRTGQGYSNQPQH
TRBJ1-1	TRBV19	ASSIVAGGTGGAF
TRBJ2-2	TRBV4-1	ASSQDPQRGFTGELF
TRBJ1-2	TRBV19	ASSSLGQGTGDYGYT
TRBJ2-7	TRBV14	ASSQGGRYSYEQY
TRBJ1-1	TRBV19	ASTIGTGLGTEAF
TRBJ2-3	TRBV11-3	ASSLRWGGRTDTQY
TRBJ2-3	TRBV30	AWSALAGGPPQY
TRBJ2-1	TRBV9	ASSGRLAEGSEQF
TRBJ2-2	TRBV7-2	ASSLVFSGTLNTGELF
TRBJ2-6	TRBV27	ARTFSGANVLT
TRBJ2-7	TRBV28	ASSFNSEGNSYEQY
TRBJ1-2	TRBV28	ASSHSPGGALFFGYT
TRBJ1-4	TRBV30	AWSVSYTTGKNEKLF
TRBJ1-4	TRBV15	ATSRAQDRGSNEKLF